This T cell receptor (beta chain) was profiled in a study of cytomegalovirus exposure and HLA in healthy donors. CDR1 SGDLS and CDR2 YYNGEE come from the germline V gene. This CDR3 spans 14 amino acids. The junction had 5 bases not matched to a gene; V was cut back by 0 bases and J by 8 bases. Primers for the PCR totalled 60 Vbeta and 13 Jbeta. Generated by immunoSEQ multiplex PCR, the TCRdb table keeps only in-frame clones and is missing some. This table has roughly 120,000 clones, under 80% appearing once. V gene TRBV9 combines with J gene TRBJ2-7, with 10 nucleotides matching TRBD2. The specimen sequenced was PBMCs. The receptor's source is a woman aged 60-75 years in good health and CMV-seropositive. This chain's CDR3 is CASSVEAGGLKQYF. The CDR3, as DNA: TGTGCCAGCAGCGTAGAAGCGGGGGGGTTGAAGCAGTACTTC.